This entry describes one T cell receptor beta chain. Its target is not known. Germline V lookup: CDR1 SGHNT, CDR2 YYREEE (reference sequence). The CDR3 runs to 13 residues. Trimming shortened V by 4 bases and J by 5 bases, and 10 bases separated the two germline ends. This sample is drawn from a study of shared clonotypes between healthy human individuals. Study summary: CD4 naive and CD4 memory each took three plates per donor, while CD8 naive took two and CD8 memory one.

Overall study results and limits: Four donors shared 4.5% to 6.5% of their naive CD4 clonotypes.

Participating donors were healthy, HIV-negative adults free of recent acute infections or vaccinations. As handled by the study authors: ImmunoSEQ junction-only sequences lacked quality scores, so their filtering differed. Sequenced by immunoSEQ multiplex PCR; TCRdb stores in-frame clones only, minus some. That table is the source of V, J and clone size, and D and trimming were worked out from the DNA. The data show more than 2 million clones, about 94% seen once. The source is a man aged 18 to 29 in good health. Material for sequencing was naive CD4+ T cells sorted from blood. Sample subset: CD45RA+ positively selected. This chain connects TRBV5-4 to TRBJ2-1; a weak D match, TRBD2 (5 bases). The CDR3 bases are TGTGCCAGCAGCCTAGCTCTGAACAATGAGCAGTTCTTC. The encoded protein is CASSLALNNEQFF. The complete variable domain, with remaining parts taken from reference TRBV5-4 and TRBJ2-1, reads ETGVTQSPTHLIKTRGQQVTLRCSSQSGHNTVSWYQQALGQGPQFIFQYYREEENGRGNFPPRFSGLQFPNYSSELNVNALELDDSALYLCASSLALNNEQFFGPGTRLTVL.